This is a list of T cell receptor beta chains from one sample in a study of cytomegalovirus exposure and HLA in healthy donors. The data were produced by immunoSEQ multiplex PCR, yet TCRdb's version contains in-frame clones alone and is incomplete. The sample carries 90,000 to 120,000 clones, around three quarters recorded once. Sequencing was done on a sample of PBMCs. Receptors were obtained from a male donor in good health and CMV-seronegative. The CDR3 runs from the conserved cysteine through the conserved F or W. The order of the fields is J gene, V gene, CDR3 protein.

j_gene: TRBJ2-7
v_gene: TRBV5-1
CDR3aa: CASSWRDGGPYEQYF

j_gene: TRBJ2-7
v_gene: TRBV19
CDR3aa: CASSPSSTGGSEQYF

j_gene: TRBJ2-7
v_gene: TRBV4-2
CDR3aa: CASRQGLAGLSYEQYF

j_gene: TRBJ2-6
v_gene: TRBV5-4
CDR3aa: CASSPGWGQGASGANVLTF

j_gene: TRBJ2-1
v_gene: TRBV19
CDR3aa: CASSIDQREDRNNEQFF

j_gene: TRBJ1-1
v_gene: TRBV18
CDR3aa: CASSPRTEAFF

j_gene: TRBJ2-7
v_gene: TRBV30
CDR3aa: CAWGLGAGGAYEQYF

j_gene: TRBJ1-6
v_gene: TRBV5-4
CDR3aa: CASSSPGTHSPLHF

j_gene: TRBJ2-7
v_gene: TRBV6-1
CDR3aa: CASSERGLAGGEQYF

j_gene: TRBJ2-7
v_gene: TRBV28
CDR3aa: CASKGTGYYEQYF

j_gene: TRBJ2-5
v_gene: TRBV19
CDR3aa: CASSIPGLAFHGPRETQYF

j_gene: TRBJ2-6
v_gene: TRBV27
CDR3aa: CASSSASVSGANVLTF

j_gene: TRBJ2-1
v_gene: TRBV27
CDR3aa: CASSASWAPMDEQFF

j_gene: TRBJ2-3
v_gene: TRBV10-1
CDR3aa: CASGNTDTQYF